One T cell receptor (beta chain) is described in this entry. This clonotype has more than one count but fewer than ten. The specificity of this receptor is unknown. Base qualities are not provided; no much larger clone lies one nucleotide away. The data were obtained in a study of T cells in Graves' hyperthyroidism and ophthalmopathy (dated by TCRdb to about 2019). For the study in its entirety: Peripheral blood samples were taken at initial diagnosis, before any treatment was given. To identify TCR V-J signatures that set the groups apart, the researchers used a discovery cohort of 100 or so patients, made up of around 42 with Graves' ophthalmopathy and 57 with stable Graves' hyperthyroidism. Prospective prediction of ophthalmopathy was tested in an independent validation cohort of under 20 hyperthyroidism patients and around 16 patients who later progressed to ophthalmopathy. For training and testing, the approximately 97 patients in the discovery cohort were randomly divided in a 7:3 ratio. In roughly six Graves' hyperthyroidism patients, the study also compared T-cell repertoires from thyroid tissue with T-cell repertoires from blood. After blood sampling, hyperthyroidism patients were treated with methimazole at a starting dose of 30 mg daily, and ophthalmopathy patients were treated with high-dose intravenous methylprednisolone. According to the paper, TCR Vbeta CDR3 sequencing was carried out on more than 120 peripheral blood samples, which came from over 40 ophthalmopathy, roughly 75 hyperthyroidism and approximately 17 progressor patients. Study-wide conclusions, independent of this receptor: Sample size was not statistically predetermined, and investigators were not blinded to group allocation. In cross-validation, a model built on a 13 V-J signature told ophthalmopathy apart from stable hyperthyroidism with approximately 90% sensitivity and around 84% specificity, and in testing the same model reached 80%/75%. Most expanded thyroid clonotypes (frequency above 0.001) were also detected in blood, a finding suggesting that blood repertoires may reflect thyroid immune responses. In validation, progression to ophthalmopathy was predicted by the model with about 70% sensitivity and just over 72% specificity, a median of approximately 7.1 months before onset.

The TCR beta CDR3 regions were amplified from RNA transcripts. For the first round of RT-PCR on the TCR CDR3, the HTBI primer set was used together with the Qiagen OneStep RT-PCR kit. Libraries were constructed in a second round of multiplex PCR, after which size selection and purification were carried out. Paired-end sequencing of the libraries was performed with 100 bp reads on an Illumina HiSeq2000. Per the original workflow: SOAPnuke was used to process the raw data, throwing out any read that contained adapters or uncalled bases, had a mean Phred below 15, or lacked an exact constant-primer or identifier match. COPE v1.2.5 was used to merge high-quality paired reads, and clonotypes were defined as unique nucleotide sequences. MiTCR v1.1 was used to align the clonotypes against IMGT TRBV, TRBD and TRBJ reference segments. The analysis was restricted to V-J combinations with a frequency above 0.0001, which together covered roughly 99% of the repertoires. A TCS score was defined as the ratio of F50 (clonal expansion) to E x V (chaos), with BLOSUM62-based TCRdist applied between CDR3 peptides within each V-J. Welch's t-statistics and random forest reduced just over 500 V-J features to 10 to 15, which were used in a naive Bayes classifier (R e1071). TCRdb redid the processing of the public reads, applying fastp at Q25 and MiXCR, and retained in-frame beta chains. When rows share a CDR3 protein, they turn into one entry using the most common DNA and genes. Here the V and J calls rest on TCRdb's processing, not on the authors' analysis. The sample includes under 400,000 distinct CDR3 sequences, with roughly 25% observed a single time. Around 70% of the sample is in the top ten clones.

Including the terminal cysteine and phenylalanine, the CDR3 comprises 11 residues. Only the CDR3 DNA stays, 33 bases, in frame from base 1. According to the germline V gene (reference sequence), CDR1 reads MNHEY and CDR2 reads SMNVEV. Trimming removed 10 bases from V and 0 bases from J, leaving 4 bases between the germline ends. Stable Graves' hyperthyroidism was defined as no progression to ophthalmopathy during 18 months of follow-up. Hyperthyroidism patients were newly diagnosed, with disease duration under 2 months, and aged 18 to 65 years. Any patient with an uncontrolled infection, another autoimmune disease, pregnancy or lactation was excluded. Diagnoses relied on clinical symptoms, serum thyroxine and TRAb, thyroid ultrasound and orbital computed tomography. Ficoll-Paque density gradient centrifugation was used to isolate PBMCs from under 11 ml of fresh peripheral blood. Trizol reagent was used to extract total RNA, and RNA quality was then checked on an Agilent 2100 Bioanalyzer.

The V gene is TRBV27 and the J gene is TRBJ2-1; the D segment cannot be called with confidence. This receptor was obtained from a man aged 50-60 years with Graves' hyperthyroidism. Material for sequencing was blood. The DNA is TGTGCCATCAGCTCCTACAATGAGCAGTTCTTC. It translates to CAISSYNEQFF.